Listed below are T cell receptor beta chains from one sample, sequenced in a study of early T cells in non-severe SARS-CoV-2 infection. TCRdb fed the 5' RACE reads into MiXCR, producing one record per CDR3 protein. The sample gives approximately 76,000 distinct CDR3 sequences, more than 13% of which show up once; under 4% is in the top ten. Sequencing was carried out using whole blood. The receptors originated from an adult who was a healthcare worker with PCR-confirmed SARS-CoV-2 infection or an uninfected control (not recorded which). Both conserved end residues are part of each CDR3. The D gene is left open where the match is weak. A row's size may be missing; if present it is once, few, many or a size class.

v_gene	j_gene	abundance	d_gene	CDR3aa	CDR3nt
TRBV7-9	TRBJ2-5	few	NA	CASSPGTPEETQYF	TGTGCCAGCAGCCCCGGGACTCCTGAAGAGACCCAGTACTTC
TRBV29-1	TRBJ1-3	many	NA	CSVGGYNSGNTIYF	TGCAGCGTTGGAGGCTATAACTCTGGAAACACCATATATTTT
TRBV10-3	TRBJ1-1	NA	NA	CAISFREDTEAFF	TGTGCCATCAGCTTCAGGGAAGATACTGAAGCTTTCTTT
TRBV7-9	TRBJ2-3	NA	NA	CASSLGAVTDTQYF	TGTGCCAGCAGCTTAGGGGCAGTTACAGATACGCAGTATTTT
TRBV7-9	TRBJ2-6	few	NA	CASSLGAGVERANVLTF	TGTGCCAGCAGCTTGGGGGCGGGAGTCGAACGGGCCAACGTCCTGACTTTC
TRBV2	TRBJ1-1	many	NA	CASSEQTMNTEAFF	TGTGCCAGCAGTGAGCAGACAATGAACACTGAAGCTTTCTTT
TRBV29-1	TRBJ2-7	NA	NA	CSCLGTHEQYF	TGCAGCTGTCTCGGCACCCACGAGCAGTACTTC
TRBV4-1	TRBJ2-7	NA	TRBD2	CASSQLAGEYEQYF	TGCGCCAGCAGCCAGTTAGCGGGAGAATACGAGCAGTACTTC
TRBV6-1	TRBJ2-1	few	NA	CASSEAWGYNEQFF	TGTGCCAGCAGTGAAGCGTGGGGATACAATGAGCAGTTCTTC
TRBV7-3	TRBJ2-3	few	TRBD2	CASSPLAAGLAGGQDTQYF	TGTGCCAGCAGCCCTCTGGCCGCGGGACTAGCGGGAGGTCAAGATACGCAGTATTTT
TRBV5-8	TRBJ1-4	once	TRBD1	CASSYGTGGPEKLFF	TGTGCCAGCAGCTACGGGACAGGGGGCCCGGAAAAACTGTTTTTT
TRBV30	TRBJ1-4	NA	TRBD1	CAWSQGGAGGEKLFF	TGTGCCTGGAGTCAGGGGGGCGCGGGTGGTGAAAAACTGTTTTTT
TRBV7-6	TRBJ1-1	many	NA	CASSLQRRGGEPFF	TGTGCCAGCAGCTTACAGCGCCGAGGGGGAGAACCTTTCTTT
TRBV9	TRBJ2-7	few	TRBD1	CASSTTGGSYEQYF	TGTGCCAGCTCCACTACAGGGGGCTCCTACGAGCAGTACTTC